The 6 T cell receptor beta chains below all came from one sample that was sequenced in a study of blood T cell repertoires in COVID-19. Clones were read by immunoSEQ multiplex PCR, and TCRdb kept only the in-frame ones, dropping some. The repertoire holds 200,000 to 300,000 clones, roughly 90% seen once, with roughly 7.8% in the top ten. Sequenced input: peripheral blood. These receptors were taken from a man between 60 and 75 years old who had recovered from COVID-19.

The gene calls are TRBV20-1 and TRBJ1-2; a weak D match, TRBD1 (5 bases). V lost 4 bases and J lost 8, with 11 bases in between. The germline gives CDR1 DFQATT, CDR2 SNEGSKA (reference sequence). The CDR3 runs to 11 residues. In nucleotides, the CDR3 is TGCAGTGCTAAGAACAGGAACGGCTACACCTTC. Translated, it gives CSAKNRNGYTF.

The chain joins TRBV19 to TRBJ1-1; D is unclear. CDR3 length equals 16 residues. V was cut by 7 bases and J by 1 base, with 19 bases left in between. Germline lookup yields CDR1 LNHDA and CDR2 SQIVND (reference sequence). The CDR3 DNA reads as TGTGCCAGTACCCCCGAGAGGAGGGTCGGGAACACTGAAGCTTTCTTT. This gives the protein CASTPERRVGNTEAFF.

This chain joins TRBV19 and TRBJ1-6, with a possible D match to TRBD1 (6 bases). The germline V gene has CDR1 LNHDA and CDR2 SQIVND (reference sequence). The V end was cut by 8 bases, the J end by 4 bases, with 6 bases between. The CDR3 has 12 amino acids. CDR3 in DNA: TGTGCCAGTGGACAGTATAATTCACCCCTCCACTTT. As protein: CASGQYNSPLHF. The full variable domain, in which reference TRBV19 and TRBJ1-6 provide the parts outside the CDR3, is DGGITQSPKYLFRKEGQNVTLSCEQNLNHDAMYWYRQDPGQGLRLIYYSQIVNDFQKGDIAEGYSVSREKKESFPLTVTSAQKNPTAFYLCASGQYNSPLHFGNGTRLTVT.

The V and J genes are TRBV10-3 and TRBJ2-7; tentative D call: TRBD2 (6 bases). CDR1 ENHRY and CDR2 SYGVKD come from the germline V gene. V lost 0 bases to trimming and J lost 3 bases, with 15 bases between them. The CDR3 is made up of 16 amino acids. The CDR3 is CAISESGDWGYYEQYF. CDR3 coding DNA: TGTGCCATCAGTGAGTCAGGGGACTGGGGGTACTACGAGCAGTACTTC.

This chain joins TRBV5-4 and TRBJ1-2, with 10 nucleotides matching TRBD1. The trim removed 4 bases at V and 2 bases at J, leaving 5 bases unmatched. Per the germline V gene, CDR1 is SGHNT and CDR2 is YYREEE (reference sequence). The CDR3 extends over 15 amino acids. The CDR3, as DNA: TGTGCCAGCAGCACCGGGACAGGGGCGAACTATGGCTACACCTTC. It encodes CASSTGTGANYGYTF.

V is TRBV9 and J is TRBJ2-1; 8 nucleotides line up with TRBD2. Germline CDR1 is SGDLS and CDR2 is YYNGEE. With V trimmed by 6 bases and J by 0 bases, 5 bases remained unmatched. This CDR3 is 15 amino acids long. The CDR3, as DNA: TGTGCCAGCAACGAGCGGGGGAGCTCCTACAATGAGCAGTTCTTC. Its translation is CASNERGSSYNEQFF.